This TCR beta chain was retrieved from a study of post-analysis software for immune sequencing data. The overall study: Recorded subtypes: relapsing-remitting, secondary progressive, progressive-relapsing; some patients unannotated. Overall study results and limits: Controls showed significantly higher normalized Chao1 diversity than did multiple sclerosis patients. The F measure placed samples prepared in the same batch into strongly shared clusters.

The authors incorporated unique molecular identifiers into the TCR beta cDNA libraries. Out of about 1 to 11 million T cells, roughly 0.5 million cDNA molecules were generated. TCRdb recomputed calls from the PCR reads with MiXCR, one row per CDR3 protein. The profile covers roughly 180,000 distinct CDR3 sequences, with roughly 30% appearing a single time and 1.5% taken by the ten largest. This clonotype was seen at least ten times. Its antigen remains unidentified. Sequencing was performed on blood. This clonotype was sampled from a girl between 10 and 17 years old with multiple sclerosis.

The CDR3 sequence: CSAVPGQWGYNEQFF. The CDR3 coding sequence is TGCAGTGCTGTGCCGGGACAATGGGGCTACAATGAGCAGTTCTTC. J is TRBJ2-1 and V is TRBV20-1, with a possible D match to TRBD1 (6 bases). The CDR3 has 15 amino acids. Trimming took 5 bases from V and 3 from J, leaving 17 bases between them. Per germline, CDR1 DFQATT and CDR2 SNEGSKA (reference sequence).